The sample holds one count of the clone carrying this TCR beta chain. The data belong to a study of blood T cell repertoires in COVID-19. Whole-study context: Collection of acute and convalescent COVID-19 samples took place in the United States, Italy and Spain. Sources were T cells, B-cell-depleted T cells, or PBMCs; the material itself was cDNA or gDNA.

Germline loops: CDR1 MNHEY, CDR2 SVGAGI. This CDR3 has 16 amino acids. V was shortened by 0 bases and J by 4 bases, with 12 bases between the two germline ends. In the source study's methods: Cell counts per sample came from amplifying reference gene primers. Clones were sequenced by immunoSEQ multiplex PCR, and TCRdb holds only the in-frame ones, with some missing. The V and J calls and clone size are taken from that table; D and trimming were inferred from the DNA. The sample includes some 60,000 clones, about four fifths of them seen just once. The chain combines TRBV6-5 with TRBJ1-4; tentative D call: TRBD1 (5 bases). Sequencing was carried out using peripheral blood. The clonotype comes from a woman older than 75 with active or convalescent COVID-19. The CDR3 DNA is TGTGCCAGCAGTTACTCAAGACAGAGCAGTAATGAAAAACTGTTTTTT. Translation: CASSYSRQSSNEKLFF.